Below are 25 T cell receptor beta chains sequenced from a single sample in a study of T cell responses to AZD1222 COVID-19 vaccine. The data were produced by immunoSEQ multiplex PCR, yet TCRdb's version contains in-frame clones alone and is incomplete. The sample contains about 130,000 clones, roughly nine tenths of which appear only once. This sample comprised peripheral blood, obtained on day 0 of AZD1222 vaccination. Receptors originate from an adult in good health.

The V and J genes are TRBV25-1 and TRBJ2-2, with TRBD2 matching over 8 bases. V trimming: 3 bases; J trimming: 6 bases; junction bases outside the gene matches: 9. CDR3 size: 16 residues. Germline V gene lookup returns CDR1 MGHDK and CDR2 SYGVNS. The CDR3 coding sequence is TGTGCCAGCAGTGACAGTAGCGGGAAGTTCGCCGGGGAGCTGTTTTTT. It yields the protein CASSDSSGKFAGELFF.

The chain has TRBV5-1 and TRBJ1-2, with D possibly matching TRBD1 (5 bases). V was shortened by 0 bases and J by 4 bases, with 19 bases between the two germline ends. Germline CDR1 reads SGHRS; CDR2 reads YFSETQ. The CDR3 covers 17 residues. Here the CDR3 reads CASSLVVEFGHIYGYTF. DNA of the CDR3: TGCGCCAGCAGCTTGGTTGTTGAGTTTGGACATATCTATGGCTACACCTTC.

The chain joins TRBV5-1 to TRBJ2-1; 13 bases are a match to TRBD2. V gave up 4 bases and J gave up 6 bases; unmatched junction bases: 13. This CDR3 has 18 residues. Germline CDR1 is SGHRS and CDR2 is YFSETQ. Here the CDR3 DNA reads TGCGCCAGCAGCCGTATACTAGCGGGAGGGCCGGTCTTCAATGAGCAGTTCTTC. It specifies CASSRILAGGPVFNEQFF.

The chain uses TRBV2 and TRBJ1-1; 9 nucleotides agree with TRBD1. Germline CDR1 and CDR2: SNHLY and FYNNEI. This CDR3 is built from 15 residues. The V and J ends lost 8 bases and 3 bases, in that order; junction bases with no gene match: 10. For the CDR3, the DNA is TGTGCCAGCCCTTCCCCGGGACAGGGTTACACTGAAGCTTTCTTT. It yields the protein CASPSPGQGYTEAFF.

The chain combines TRBV10-3 with TRBJ2-7, with 9 bases identical to TRBD1. CDR1 ENHRY and CDR2 SYGVKD come from the germline V gene. V shed 2 bases, J shed 7 bases, and the junction held 21 bases outside the gene matches. This CDR3 contains 19 residues. CDR3 in DNA: TGTGCCATCAGTGAGCCCGGACAGGGGACTGACCCCCGGTTAGGTGAGCAGTACTTC. The encoded protein is CAISEPGQGTDPRLGEQYF.

The chain recombines TRBV20-1 with TRBJ2-7; D not certain. The germline V gene has CDR1 DFQATT and CDR2 SNEGSKA (reference sequence). Trimming took off 3 bases at V and 5 bases at J, with 11 bases between the two ends. The CDR3 consists of 12 residues. The DNA of the CDR3 is TGCAGTGCTAGTCAGCGTCGCAACGAGCAGTACTTC. This translates into CSASQRRNEQYF.

CDR3 loop: CASSPEGWGETQYF. For the CDR3, the DNA is TGTGCCAGCAGCCCAGAAGGTTGGGGGGAGACCCAGTACTTC. V and J are TRBV11-3 and TRBJ2-5; D could derive from TRBD1 or TRBD2 (5 bases each). The germline CDR1 and CDR2 sequences are SGHNT and YENEEA. This CDR3 spans 14 amino acids. V was trimmed by 5 bases and J by 5 bases, leaving 15 bases between them.

Only one count was recorded for this clone. The chain recombines TRBV10-1 with TRBJ1-1; D remains ambiguous. Trimming left V 3 bases short and J 4 bases short, with 9 bases between. Germline V lookup: CDR1 WNHNN, CDR2 SYGVQD (reference sequence). The CDR3 extends over 13 amino acids. CDR3 bases: TGCGCCAGCAGTGACGGTTCAGGCACTGAAGCTTTCTTT. This codes for CASSDGSGTEAFF.

V and J are TRBV6-2 or TRBV6-3 and TRBJ2-7; 7 positions match TRBD2. This CDR3 contains 19 residues. After removal of 2 bases from V and 4 bases from J, the junction contained 20 bases not matched to a gene. The V gene's germline CDR1 is MNHEY and CDR2 SVGEGT. DNA for the CDR3: TGTGCCAGCAGTTACCCCTTTGTCCCGCTAGCGGCTTCAAAGTACGAGCAGTACTTC. It is translated as CASSYPFVPLAASKYEQYF.

This chain joins TRBV24-1 and TRBJ1-1; 9 bases agree with TRBD1. J was trimmed by 5 bases and V by 2 bases; bases with no gene match: 5. Germline V lookup: CDR1 KGHDR, CDR2 SFDVKD. The CDR3 covers 15 residues. The CDR3: CATSDYRGLWTEAFF. In DNA, the CDR3 is TGTGCCACCAGTGATTACAGGGGGCTGTGGACTGAAGCTTTCTTT.

This chain uses TRBV6-4 with TRBJ2-1; D remains ambiguous. Germline V CDR1 and CDR2: MRHNA, SNTAGT. The CDR3 consists of 15 residues. The V end was cut by 4 bases, the J end by 0 bases, with 10 bases between. CDR3 in amino acids: CASSVSADSYNEQFF. The CDR3 nucleotides are TGTGCCAGCAGTGTCAGCGCCGACTCCTACAATGAGCAGTTCTTC.

The V gene is TRBV28, the J gene TRBJ1-4; 8 nucleotides match TRBD1. CDR1 and CDR2 from the germline V gene are MDHEN and SYDVKM. The ends lost 6 bases at V and 7 bases at J; junction bases unmatched: 10. CDR3 size: 15 residues. Written as DNA, the CDR3 is TGTGCCAGCAGCCTCGACAGGGGAATTGGTGAAAAACTGTTTTTT. It codes for CASSLDRGIGEKLFF.

This sequence joins TRBV5-1 and TRBJ2-7, with D perhaps TRBD1 (6 bases). This CDR3 has 13 amino acids. Trimming took 2 bases from V and 3 from J, leaving 9 bases between them. In germline, CDR1 is SGHRS, CDR2 YFSETQ. Written as DNA, the CDR3 is TGCGCCAGCAGCTTCCGGGACAACTACGAGCAGTACTTC. Protein sequence: CASSFRDNYEQYF.

The chain couples TRBV10-3 to TRBJ1-2, with D uncertain. V was cut by 0 bases and J by 8 bases, with 4 bases left in between. This CDR3 has 11 amino acids. Germline lookup yields CDR1 ENHRY and CDR2 SYGVKD. The CDR3 region is CAISESGGYTF. The CDR3 region has the DNA TGTGCCATCAGTGAGTCTGGGGGCTACACCTTC.

The chain joins TRBV30 to TRBJ1-1, with TRBD1 as a possible D gene (5 bases). Per the germline V gene, CDR1 is GTSNPN and CDR2 is SVGIG (reference sequence). Deletions cut 0 bases from V and 11 bases from J, with 13 bases between. This CDR3 region has 12 residues. CDR3 region: CAWSVVLRGAFF. The CDR3 DNA follows: TGTGCCTGGAGTGTAGTTCTACGGGGGGCTTTCTTT.

This clone was detected only a few times. This chain joins TRBV4-3 and TRBJ2-3, with D perhaps matching TRBD2 (5 bases). V shed 1 base and J shed 0 bases, with 5 bases lying between them. Per germline, CDR1 LGHNA and CDR2 YSLEER. The CDR3 has 14 amino acids. Written as DNA, the CDR3 is TGCGCCAGCAGCCAAGGGACTAGCACAGATACGCAGTATTTT. Amino acid sequence: CASSQGTSTDTQYF.

The genes are TRBV4-1 and TRBJ2-4; possibly TRBD1 or TRBD2 for D (7 bases each). CDR3 length: 18 amino acids. Germline V lookup: CDR1 MGHRA, CDR2 YSYEKL. Trimming shortened V by 0 bases and J by 6 bases, and 21 bases separated the two germline ends. CDR3 nucleotides: TGCGCCAGCAGCCAAGACCGCGGGGGTCAGGGGGTCGGAAACATTCAGTACTTC. Translating it yields CASSQDRGGQGVGNIQYF.

The chain employs TRBV5-4 and TRBJ1-5; D gene ambiguous. The V gene lost 0 bases and the J gene lost 4 bases, with 8 bases spanning the gap. Germline V gene data show CDR1 as SGHNT and CDR2 as YYREEE (reference sequence). The CDR3 has 14 residues. In nucleotides, the CDR3 is TGTGCCAGCAGCTTGGCGGGTGGTAATCAGCCCCAGCATTTT. This translates into CASSLAGGNQPQHF. The full variable domain, with the rest looked up from reference TRBV5-4 and TRBJ1-5, is ETGVTQSPTHLIKTRGQQVTLRCSSQSGHNTVSWYQQALGQGPQFIFQYYREEENGRGNFPPRFSGLQFPNYSSELNVNALELDDSALYLCASSLAGGNQPQHFGDGTRLSIL.

The rearrangement uses TRBV6-5 and TRBJ2-6, with D possibly TRBD1 on 5 matching bases. This CDR3 has 14 amino acids. Looked up from germline, CDR1 is MNHEY and CDR2 is SVGAGI. Trimming pared 7 bases from V and 2 bases from J, leaving 9 bases between. DNA for the CDR3: TGTGCCAGCAACCAGGGTACTGGGGCCAACGTCCTGACTTTC. The encoded protein is CASNQGTGANVLTF.

J is TRBJ2-2 and V is TRBV19; weak D call: TRBD1 (6 bases). The germline CDR1 and CDR2 sequences are LNHDA and SQIVND (reference sequence). V gave up 4 bases and J gave up 0 bases, with 12 bases separating them. The CDR3 runs to 16 residues. The CDR3 here is CASSTRTAANTGELFF. The CDR3 coding sequence is TGTGCCAGTAGTACACGGACAGCCGCGAACACCGGGGAGCTGTTTTTT.

The rearrangement uses TRBV27 and TRBJ2-1, with 7 bases fitting TRBD2. After removal of 1 base from V and 6 bases from J, the junction contained 3 bases not matched to a gene. The CDR3 has 14 amino acids. CDR1 and CDR2 from the germline V gene are MNHEY and SMNVEV (reference sequence). The CDR3 here is CASSLFVAGNEQFF. The CDR3 region has the DNA TGTGCCAGCAGTTTATTCGTAGCGGGCAATGAGCAGTTCTTC.

In this sample, this clone turned up once. The chain's CDR3 is CASRVLQGRNTKNTEAFF. DNA of the CDR3: TGCGCCAGCAGGGTTCTACAGGGAAGAAATACTAAGAACACTGAAGCTTTCTTT. V is TRBV10-1 and J is TRBJ1-1; D is perhaps TRBD1 (6 bases). The V end was cut by 6 bases, the J end by 1 base, with 24 bases between. Germline loops: CDR1 WNHNN, CDR2 SYGVQD (reference sequence). The length of the CDR3 is 18 residues.

The V gene is TRBV4-1, the J gene TRBJ2-2; TRBD2 agrees at 10 bases. The CDR3 length is 19 residues. The germline V gene encodes CDR1 MGHRA and CDR2 YSYEKL. J gave up 1 base and V 2 bases, and 10 bases lay outside the gene matches. The CDR3 DNA reads TGCGCCAGCAGCCAAAAAGGGGGCCCTAGCGGGAGGAACACCGGGGAGCTGTTTTTT. This sequence encodes CASSQKGGPSGRNTGELFF.

This chain uses TRBV20-1 with TRBJ2-7; TRBD1 matches 7 bases. The CDR3 sequence is 14 residues long. Germline CDR1 and CDR2: DFQATT and SNEGSKA (reference sequence). J was trimmed by 3 bases and V by 3 bases; bases with no gene match: 8. CDR3 nucleotide sequence: TGCAGTGCTAGTGAACCGGGACAGATCTACGAGCAGTACTTC. Protein product: CSASEPGQIYEQYF.

The rearrangement uses TRBV7-9 and TRBJ1-1; D perhaps matches TRBD1 (5 bases). Germline loops: CDR1 SEHNR, CDR2 FQNEAQ (reference sequence). This CDR3 is 12 amino acids long. Trimming pared 7 bases from V and 3 bases from J, leaving 9 bases between. Here the CDR3 reads CASTGGYTEAFF. CDR3 DNA: TGTGCCAGCACCGGGGGTTACACTGAAGCTTTCTTT.